Listed here are 7 T cell receptor beta chains from one sample, sequenced in a study of regulatory T cells in long-lasting Graves disease. The authors built TCR beta libraries using iRepertoire HTBI primers and Arm-PCR of CDR3 regions. TCRdb called the multiplex PCR reads again in MiXCR, with one record for every CDR3 protein. Among a few hundred thousand distinct CDR3 sequences listed, 23% were seen once. Time point of the sample: persistent/refractory GD, antithyroid drugs over 5 years with positive TRAb. From PBMCs, RNA was extracted and then used to make the TCR library. Here the sequenced sample was peripheral blood mononuclear cells (PBMCs), taken when the disease was refractory, from a patient treated with antithyroid drugs. All receptors come from a female donor with Graves disease.

V gene TRBV7-2 combines with J gene TRBJ2-1, with 9 nucleotides matching TRBD2. CDR3 size: 17 residues. Looked up from germline, CDR1 is SGHTA and CDR2 is FQGNSA. Trimming removed 5 bases from V and 7 bases from J; junction bases left unmatched: 15. The CDR3 loop is CASSRAGAGGPENEQFF. CDR3 DNA: TGTGCCAGCAGCCGGGCTGGGGCGGGAGGGCCCGAGAATGAGCAGTTCTTC.

This clonotype was recorded many times. The chain has TRBV12-3 or TRBV12-4 and TRBJ1-2; D is unclear. Trimming took 3 bases from V and 3 from J, leaving 5 bases between them. The CDR3 sequence is 12 residues long. The CDR3 loop reads CASSFTDYGYTF. CDR3 in DNA: TGTGCCAGCAGTTTTACGGACTATGGCTACACCTTC.

This clonotype occurred many times. This chain connects TRBV6-5 to TRBJ1-1; TRBD1 agrees at 7 bases. The trim removed 0 bases at V and 8 bases at J, leaving 6 bases unmatched. CDR1 is MNHEY, CDR2 SVGAGI, per germline. This CDR3 is 14 amino acids long. CDR3 coding DNA: TGTGCCAGCAGTTACTCACCTTGGGGACAGGAAGCTTTCTTT. It specifies CASSYSPWGQEAFF.

This clonotype was observed a handful of times. V is TRBV18 and J is TRBJ2-7; D not resolved. This CDR3 has 12 residues. V was shortened by 1 base and J by 5 bases, with 6 bases between the two germline ends. The germline V gene has CDR1 KGHSH and CDR2 LQKENI. The CDR3 reads CASSPQDHEQYF. In DNA, the CDR3 is TGTGCCAGCTCACCACAGGACCACGAGCAGTACTTC.

This clonotype occurred a few times. The chain combines TRBV18 with TRBJ1-2; D is uncertain. The CDR3 runs 15 residues. The germline CDR1 and CDR2 sequences are KGHSH and LQKENI. Trimming took off 5 bases at V and 0 bases at J, with 13 bases between the two ends. The CDR3, as DNA: TGTGCCAGCTCAACAAGGGAGGGCACTAACTATGGCTACACCTTC. This encodes CASSTREGTNYGYTF. Based on the CDR3 plus reference TRBV18 and TRBJ1-2, the full variable domain is NAGVMQNPRHLVRRRGQEARLRCSPMKGHSHVYWYRQLPEEGLKFMVYLQKENIIDESGMPKERFSAEFPKEGPSILRIQQVVRGDSAAYFCASSTREGTNYGYTFGSGTRLTVV.

This clonotype is categorized as medium-sized. The chain is built from TRBV7-9 and TRBJ1-1, with D perhaps matching TRBD1 (5 bases). The germline V and J ends were trimmed by 5 bases and 2 bases, with 12 bases remaining between them. The CDR3 sequence is 14 residues long. Germline V lookup: CDR1 SEHNR, CDR2 FQNEAQ (reference sequence). CDR3 DNA: TGTGCCAGCAGCCAACGGCAGGGTAACACTGAAGCTTTCTTT. It yields the protein CASSQRQGNTEAFF.

This clonotype was detected ten times or more. The rearrangement links TRBV20-1 to TRBJ1-2, with D possibly TRBD1 on 6 matching bases. This CDR3 comprises 14 residues. The germline V gene encodes CDR1 DFQATT and CDR2 SNEGSKA (reference sequence). V lost 3 bases and J 0 bases, leaving 11 bases between the germline ends. For the CDR3, the DNA is TGCAGTGCTAGTTTGTCAGGGGCTAACTATGGCTACACCTTC. Protein product: CSASLSGANYGYTF.